These 10 T cell receptor beta chains originate from one sample sequenced in a study of OX40 agonist ivuxolimab in advanced cancers. Sequenced by immunoSEQ multiplex PCR; TCRdb stores in-frame clones only, minus some. Altogether under 20,000 clones are present, about 86% being singletons, with the ten largest covering around 3.5%. The sample in question was CD4+ or CD8+ T cells sorted from blood, obtained in a trial of the OX40 agonist ivuxolimab. These TCRs come from an adult with an advanced solid tumor such as melanoma, head and neck, liver or kidney cancer.

V gene TRBV7-2 combines with J gene TRBJ2-7; possible D gene TRBD2, 6 bases. The CDR3 is 13 residues long. Germline CDR1 reads SGHTA; CDR2 reads FQGNSA. Trimming took off 5 bases at V and 6 bases at J, with 14 bases between the two ends. The CDR3 loop is CASSPRSGFEQYF. The CDR3 DNA is TGTGCCAGCAGCCCTCGTAGCGGTTTCGAGCAGTACTTC. The variable domain in full, with the rest retrieved from reference TRBV7-2 and TRBJ2-7, is GAGVSQSPSNKVTEKGKDVELRCDPISGHTALYWYRQSLGQGLEFLIYFQGNSAPDKSGLPSDRFSAERTGGSVSTLTIQRTQQEDSAVYLCASSPRSGFEQYFGPGTRLTVT.

The chain carries TRBV30 and TRBJ1-2, with D possibly TRBD1 on 5 matching bases. The CDR3 runs to 11 residues. Germline lookup yields CDR1 GTSNPN and CDR2 SVGIG (reference sequence). V was trimmed by 5 bases and J by 7 bases, leaving 11 bases between them. CDR3 sequence (DNA): TGTGCCTGGGGGACGGCCGCTGGCTACACCTTC. Amino acids: CAWGTAAGYTF. Complete variable domain (other parts from reference TRBV30 and TRBJ1-2): SQTIHQWPATLVQPVGSPLSLECTVEGTSNPNLYWYRQAAGRGLQLLFYSVGIGQISSEVPQNLSASRPQDRQFILSSKKLLLSDSGFYLCAWGTAAGYTFGSGTRLTVV.

The chain recombines TRBV7-6 with TRBJ1-1; 9 bases are a match to TRBD1. CDR1 and CDR2 (germline): SGHVS, FNYEAQ. V shed 5 bases and J 2 bases; nucleotides not matched to a gene: 6. The CDR3 has 15 amino acids. The CDR3 sequence is CASSQDRGPNTEAFF. As DNA, the CDR3 is TGTGCCAGCAGCCAGGACAGGGGACCAAACACTGAAGCTTTCTTT.

This chain uses TRBV11-2 with TRBJ2-3; tentatively, D is TRBD2 (6 bases). Germline V gene sequence: CDR1 SGHAT, CDR2 FQNNGV. Deletions cut 2 bases from V and 6 bases from J, with 15 bases between. The CDR3 runs to 15 residues. The CDR3 nucleotides read TGTGCCAGCAGCTTAAGGGGCAGGGAGGTGGATACGCAGTATTTT. Its protein is CASSLRGREVDTQYF.

V and J are TRBV28 and TRBJ2-5; D tentatively reads TRBD1 or TRBD2 (6 bases each). V lost 8 bases, J lost 7 bases, and 20 bases lay in between. CDR3 length: 14 amino acids. The germline gives CDR1 MDHEN, CDR2 SYDVKM. CDR3 DNA sequence: TGTGCCAGCGGGGGCTGGGACTCCGATGGGACCCAGTACTTC. It specifies CASGGWDSDGTQYF.

As DNA, the CDR3 is TGTGCCAGTGAAGGGACAGTTACAGATACGCAGTATTTT. Protein sequence: CASEGTVTDTQYF. The chain employs TRBV19 and TRBJ2-3, with 7 bases that match TRBD1. Germline assignment: CDR1 LNHDA and CDR2 SQIVND (reference sequence). The CDR3 is 13 amino acids. Trimming cost V 8 bases and J 3 bases; bases outside gene matches: 5.

V gene TRBV7-2 combines with J gene TRBJ2-7; 9 positions agree with TRBD1. This CDR3 is 15 amino acids long. V lost 4 bases to trimming and J lost 0 bases; unmatched junction nucleotides: 4. Looked up from germline, CDR1 is SGHTA and CDR2 is FQGNSA. DNA for the CDR3: TGTGCCAGCAGCTCGGGACAGGGCAACTCCTACGAGCAGTACTTC. Amino acids: CASSSGQGNSYEQYF.

The rearrangement links TRBV28 to TRBJ1-2; 9 nucleotides match TRBD1. The V gene end was trimmed by 4 bases and the J gene end by 2 bases; junction bases not matched to a gene: 5. Looked up from germline, CDR1 is MDHEN and CDR2 is SYDVKM. CDR3 length equals 15 residues. CDR3: CASSSSGTGNYGYTF. CDR3 sequence (DNA): TGTGCCAGCAGTTCCTCCGGGACAGGGAACTATGGCTACACCTTC.

This clone showed up just once. The chain joins TRBV11-3 to TRBJ2-2; perhaps TRBD2 as D (5 bases). Germline V gene data show CDR1 as SGHNT and CDR2 as YENEEA. The CDR3 has 18 residues. V lost 5 bases to trimming and J lost 6 bases, with 25 bases between them. The CDR3 nucleotides are TGTGCCAGCAGCCCCGCCGGCGGAGCCCCGGGAAGCGCCGGGGAGCTGTTTTTT. Translation: CASSPAGGAPGSAGELFF.

This clone occurred a few times. The V and J genes are TRBV4-2 and TRBJ1-2; D is perhaps TRBD1 (6 bases). The CDR3 has 14 residues. Germline values: CDR1 LGHNA, CDR2 YNFKEQ. The V gene lost 5 bases and the J gene lost 4 bases, with 14 bases spanning the gap. The CDR3: CASSAQQGSYGYTF. The CDR3 bases are TGTGCCAGCAGCGCGCAACAGGGTAGCTATGGCTACACCTTC.